Below are 3 T cell receptor beta chains sequenced from a single sample in a study of blood T cell repertoires in COVID-19. Profiling relied on immunoSEQ multiplex PCR, and the TCRdb table lists in-frame clones only, not all of them. Of 20,000 to 25,000 clones listed, approximately 80% are singletons. The material sequenced was peripheral blood. The receptor source for this set is a man between 65 and 79 years old with acute or convalescent COVID-19.

The rearrangement joins TRBV28 to TRBJ1-2, with TRBD1 as a possible D gene (6 bases). Germline-derived CDR1 and CDR2 are MDHEN and SYDVKM. CDR3 length equals 16 residues. V gave up 7 bases and J gave up 0 bases, with 18 bases separating them. CDR3 in amino acids: CASKFPTGTTNYGYTF. For the CDR3, the DNA is TGTGCCAGCAAATTCCCCACCGGGACAACTAACTATGGCTACACCTTC.

The chain combines TRBV10-2 with TRBJ2-7; 7 bases fit TRBD1. The CDR3 runs 13 residues. Germline CDR1 is WSHSY and CDR2 is SAAADI. The V gene end was trimmed by 6 bases and the J gene end by 3 bases; junction bases not matched to a gene: 5. Written as DNA, the CDR3 is TGCGCCAGCAGGGGACAGATCGGCTACGAGCAGTACTTC. It codes for CASRGQIGYEQYF.

This chain uses TRBV28 with TRBJ2-7; possible D gene TRBD1, 6 bases. V dropped 11 bases and J dropped 3 bases, with 11 bases sitting between them. CDR1 is MDHEN and CDR2 is SYDVKM in the germline V gene. This CDR3 is 11 amino acids long. CDR3 bases: TGTGCCTGCCAGGGGCGCTACGAGCAGTACTTC. It is translated as CACQGRYEQYF.